This T cell receptor beta chain was captured in a study of cytomegalovirus exposure and HLA in healthy donors. Study conclusions and caveats: Earlier analysis found most TCR beta V segments productive about 87% or about 30% of the time. The majority of TCR sequences were rare, yet some public TCRs appeared in many donors. The likely explanation for a cluster of highly shared sequence variants was sequencing artifact.

PCR amplification relied on 60 Vbeta primers (plus 13 Jbeta primers). The repertoire was sequenced with immunoSEQ multiplex PCR; TCRdb's copy has only in-frame clones and lacks some. The table records approximately 150,000 clones, 82% of them present only once. Notes on this clone: Its antigen remains unknown.

The ends lost 4 bases at V and 11 bases at J; junction bases unmatched: 13. This CDR3 comprises 15 residues. Looked up from germline, CDR1 is SGHRS and CDR2 is YFSETQ. The rearrangement links TRBV5-1 to TRBJ1-1; 11 bases are a match to TRBD1. The specimen was PBMCs. The sequence came from a male donor in good health and CMV-seronegative. CDR3 region: CASSTDPGQGAVAFF. The DNA of the CDR3 is TGCGCCAGCAGCACGGACCCTGGACAGGGGGCGGTGGCTTTCTTT. Complete variable domain (other parts from reference TRBV5-1 and TRBJ1-1): KAGVTQTPRYLIKTRGQQVTLSCSPISGHRSVSWYQQTPGQGLQFLFEYFSETQRNKGNFPGRFSGRQFSNSRSEMNVSTLELGDSALYLCASSTDPGQGAVAFFGQGTRLTVV.